This TCR beta chain was captured by sequencing in a study of regulatory T cells in long-lasting Graves disease. Time point in this sample: newly diagnosed GD, antithyroid drugs for less than 3 months. After RNA was extracted from PBMCs, the TCR library was made from it. The V gene's germline CDR1 is MNHEY and CDR2 SVGAGI. This CDR3 comprises 20 residues. TCR beta libraries were built with iRepertoire HTBI primers and Arm-PCR of CDR3 regions. Authors' data handling: Gene usage covered some 60 TRBV and roughly 14 TRBJ segments. TCRdb re-called the multiplex PCR reads with MiXCR, one entry per CDR3 protein. For this entry, the V and J calls and clone size follow TCRdb and not the study's own pipeline. Of more than 400,000 distinct CDR3 sequences listed, around 15% are singletons. The same sample was also used in a study of T cells in Graves' hyperthyroidism and ophthalmopathy. That paper notes: Those with hyperthyroidism were 18 to 65 years old, newly diagnosed, and ill for under 2 months. Patients with uncontrolled infections, other autoimmune diseases, pregnancy or lactation were excluded. The model foresaw ophthalmopathy a median about 6.1 months prior to onset.

The TCR sequence derives from a woman aged 25 to 39 with Graves disease. The sample consisted of peripheral blood mononuclear cells (PBMCs), taken at new diagnosis, from a patient treated with antithyroid drugs. The chain is built from TRBV6-5 and TRBJ2-1; D unresolved. The J call is in doubt because the DNA end fits TRBJ2-7 better. The CDR3 reads CASSYSIQDRGRIESNEQYF. CDR3 nucleotide sequence: TGTGCCAGCAGTTACTCGATACAAGATCGCGGCAGGATAGAATCCAATGAGCAGTACTTC.